The source of this T cell receptor (beta chain) is a study of shared clonotypes between healthy human individuals. Across the whole study: Every donor yielded three CD4 naive, three CD4 memory, two CD8 naive and one CD8 memory plate.

This clone was seen only a few times. Its target is not known. Sequencing used immunoSEQ multiplex PCR; TCRdb keeps in-frame clones, though not all of them. The sample holds more than 2,000,000 clones, 80% to 95% seen once. CDR3 length: 14 residues. V was pared by 6 bases and J by 5 bases, with 16 bases between. Germline CDR1 SEHNR, CDR2 FQNEAQ (reference sequence). General observations from the study: Incompleteness in sorted-subset sequencing, despite large depth, was shown by rarefaction. Four donors held about 4.5% of naive CD4 clonotypes in common. The authors expected sequencing depth to affect clonotype sharing among donors.

Sequencing was done on a sample of naive CD4+ T cells from PBMCs. Subset described: CD45RA+ positively selected. The J gene is TRBJ1-1, the V gene TRBV7-9; maybe TRBD1 (5 bases). The receptor's source is a man between 18 and 29 years old in good health. Some clones in this sample may be carry-over from other donors' samples. The DNA for the CDR3 is TGTGCCAGCAGAAACGCGGGGGATAAGACTGAAGCTTTCTTT. Translation gives CASRNAGDKTEAFF.